Given below is one T cell receptor (beta chain) in context. These data come from a study of blood T cell repertoires in COVID-19. Across the study: The study drew acute and convalescent COVID-19 samples from the United States, Italy and Spain.

In germline, CDR1 is SEHNR, CDR2 FQNEAQ (reference sequence). Trimming took 5 bases from V and 6 from J; bases not matched to a gene: 10. The CDR3 has 15 amino acids. In the study's own analysis: Amplified reference gene primers provided the basis for estimating nucleated cell counts. The table came from immunoSEQ multiplex PCR; TCRdb's copy has only in-frame clones and leaves some out. The V and J calls and clone size come from that table; D and trimming were worked out from the DNA. In the table there are approximately 300,000 clones, about nine tenths of which are singletons. Adults between roughly 18 and 89 years of age took part from fewer than 30 US areas.

The origin of this receptor is a man in his 60s who had recovered from COVID-19. The chain has TRBV7-9 and TRBJ1-1; 9 bases match TRBD1. Specimen: PBMCs or T cells enriched from blood (not recorded which). The CDR3 region is CASSPWDRVDAEAFF. In DNA, the CDR3 is TGTGCCAGCAGCCCATGGGACAGGGTTGACGCTGAAGCTTTCTTT.